This T cell receptor beta chain was retrieved from a study of PD-1 and CTLA-4 blockade in melanoma. Data came from immunoSEQ multiplex PCR; TCRdb stores just in-frame clones and leaves some out. The sample has about 30,000 clones, about 87% seen once. Trimming left V 5 bases short and J 2 bases short, with 8 bases between. Germline CDR1 and CDR2: SEHNR and FQNEAQ (reference sequence). The CDR3 spans 13 residues. The sequence came from a human donor with melanoma. This chain links TRBV7-9 with TRBJ2-3; D is undetermined. Material: CD8+ T cells from peripheral blood, obtained from a patient given anti-PD-1 treatment. CDR3 sequence reads: CASSNTPTDTQYF. CDR3 in DNA: TGTGCCAGCAGCAATACACCCACAGATACGCAGTATTTT.